These 11 T cell receptor beta chains were sequenced from one sample in a study of spatial heterogeneity in lung cancer. In TCRdb, the 5' RACE reads were re-called with MiXCR into one record per CDR3 protein. The table has 35,000 to 45,000 distinct CDR3 sequences, 20% to 25% seen once. Time point denoted: blood at routine non-recurrence follow-up after resection. Specimen: PBMCs, collected at follow-up. The receptors derive from a female donor with early-stage non-small cell lung cancer.

At least ten counts were recorded for this clonotype. This chain joins TRBV24-1 and TRBJ2-5; D is perhaps TRBD2 (6 bases). Germline CDR1 is KGHDR and CDR2 is SFDVKD. The CDR3 runs 13 residues. V was shortened by 10 bases and J by 1 base, with 12 bases between the two germline ends. CDR3 in amino acids: CATRDCPQETQYF. In nucleotides, the CDR3 is TGTGCCACAAGGGACTGCCCCCAAGAGACCCAGTACTTC.

Points on this clonotype: One junction end disagrees with the germline gene, perhaps due to a read error. V and J are TRBV7-9 and TRBJ2-2; D gene ambiguous. The CDR3 contains 15 residues. Germline values: CDR1 SEHNR, CDR2 FQNEAQ (reference sequence). The CDR3 is CTSSLRPKNTGELFF. The CDR3 DNA reads as TGTACCAGCAGCTTGCGGCCAAAAAACACCGGGGAGCTGTTTTTT.

This chain joins TRBV28 and TRBJ2-1, with TRBD1 identical over 9 bases. J lost 0 bases, V lost 6 bases, and 3 bases had no gene match. Germline CDR1 is MDHEN and CDR2 is SYDVKM. The CDR3 spans 15 residues. For the CDR3, the DNA is TGTGCCAGCAGCACGGACAGGGGCTCCTACAATGAGCAGTTCTTC. Translating it yields CASSTDRGSYNEQFF.

A remark on this clonotype: Just one base apart from a much larger clone, this may be a read error. This rearrangement joins TRBV5-1 to TRBJ2-1; TRBD2 matches 12 bases. The CDR3 extends over 17 amino acids. Germline CDR1 SGHRS, CDR2 YFSETQ. V lost 1 base and J lost 8; bases outside the gene matches: 10. CDR3 coding DNA: TGCGCCAGCAGCTTGTGTCTAGCGGGAGGGGCTCTCGATGAGCAGTTCTTC. The encoded protein is CASSLCLAGGALDEQFF. Full variable domain (rest looked up from reference TRBV5-1 and TRBJ2-1): KAGVTQTPRYLIKTRGQQVTLSCSPISGHRSVSWYQQTPGQGLQFLFEYFSETQRNKGNFPGRFSGRQFSNSRSEMNVSTLELGDSALYLCASSLCLAGGALDEQFFGPGTRLTVL.

DNA for the CDR3: TGTGCCAGCAGTTACCCCCGGGACGGCCTCTACGAGCAGTACTTC. Its protein product is CASSYPRDGLYEQYF. The chain carries TRBV6-5 and TRBJ2-7; D is perhaps TRBD1 or TRBD2 (5 bases each). The germline gives CDR1 MNHEY, CDR2 SVGAGI. The V and J ends lost 2 bases and 3 bases respectively, with 14 bases between them. The CDR3 totals 15 residues.

This clonotype was recorded at least ten times. V and J are TRBV18 and TRBJ2-7; 7 bases are shared with TRBD2. Germline CDR1 KGHSH, CDR2 LQKENI. The CDR3 consists of 15 residues. Trimming removed 6 bases from V and 4 bases from J; junction bases left unmatched: 12. CDR3 in amino acids: CASSPVAGDGYEQYF. CDR3 DNA: TGTGCCAGCTCTCCCGTGGCGGGAGACGGATACGAGCAGTACTTC.

This clonotype was seen more than once but under ten times. This chain links TRBV6-6 with TRBJ2-2; TRBD1 matches 10 bases. CDR1 MNHNY and CDR2 SVGAGI come from the germline V gene (reference sequence). With 6 bases clipped from V and 6 bases from J, the junction kept 7 bases outside the gene matches. This CDR3 comprises 15 residues. Written as DNA, the CDR3 is TGTGCCAGCAGAACCGGGACAGGGGACCCCGGGGAGCTGTTTTTT. Residues: CASRTGTGDPGELFF.

The chain uses TRBV19 and TRBJ2-3, with D unclear. Germline CDR1 reads LNHDA; CDR2 reads SQIVND (reference sequence). This CDR3 is built from 14 residues. Trimming stripped 3 bases from V and 0 bases from J, with 7 bases between. CDR3 coding DNA: TGTGCCAGTAGTATTGGACCGAGCACAGATACGCAGTATTTT. Protein sequence: CASSIGPSTDTQYF.

The J gene is TRBJ2-5, the V gene TRBV5-1; D gene ambiguous. Germline V gives CDR1 SGHRS, CDR2 YFSETQ. The germline V and J ends were trimmed by 2 bases and 2 bases, with 4 bases remaining between them. The length of the CDR3 is 12 residues. CDR3 DNA: TGCGCCAGCAGCTTACAGCAAGAGACCCAGTACTTC. It encodes CASSLQQETQYF. The full variable domain, rest sourced from reference TRBV5-1 and TRBJ2-5, is KAGVTQTPRYLIKTRGQQVTLSCSPISGHRSVSWYQQTPGQGLQFLFEYFSETQRNKGNFPGRFSGRQFSNSRSEMNVSTLELGDSALYLCASSLQQETQYFGPGTRLLVL.

This clonotype was recorded once. A read error may explain this, as a much larger clone is one base away. The chain links TRBV19 to TRBJ2-1, with D maybe TRBD2 (7 bases). Trimming cost V 8 bases and J 9 bases, with 23 bases left between them. CDR1 is LNHDA and CDR2 is SQIVND in the germline V gene (reference sequence). The CDR3 is 15 residues long. DNA for the CDR3: TGTGCCAGTTCTAGAATCCAGGGGACTATAGGTGAGCAGTTCTTC. Amino acids: CASSRIQGTIGEQFF.

This clonotype came up a few times. The chain employs TRBV29-1 and TRBJ2-1; TRBD2 agrees at 10 bases. The trim removed 6 bases at V and 10 bases at J, leaving 12 bases unmatched. The CDR3 consists of 14 residues. Germline V gene lookup returns CDR1 SQVTM and CDR2 ANQGSEA. The CDR3 here is CSVPRLAGVQEQFF. CDR3 coding DNA: TGCAGCGTCCCCAGGCTAGCGGGGGTTCAAGAGCAGTTCTTC.